This T cell receptor (beta chain) was recovered during a study of T cells in Graves' hyperthyroidism and ophthalmopathy. This clonotype came up a few times. From RNA transcripts, TCR beta CDR3 regions were amplified. Researchers ran a first-round RT-PCR on the TCR CDR3 using the HTBI primer set. Each CDR3 protein is one row after TCRdb ran MiXCR on the multiplex PCR reads. The top ten hold 7% to 7.5% of the sample, which has 650,000 to 800,000 distinct CDR3 sequences, roughly 45% seen once. This TCR came from an adult man with Graves' disease, either hyperthyroidism or ophthalmopathy (not recorded which). Input material: peripheral blood or thyroid tissue (not recorded which).

The CDR3, as DNA: TGCGCCAGCAGCTTGGGGGTAGGGGGGTTAGGACGGAACGAGCAGTACTTC. Translating it yields CASSLGVGGLGRNEQYF. The chain joins TRBV5-1 to TRBJ2-7; the D gene could be TRBD1 or TRBD2 (6 bases each). Between the trimmed V and J ends, which lost 0 bases and 5 bases, there was a span of 21 bases. The CDR3 has 17 amino acids. The germline CDR1 and CDR2 sequences are SGHRS and YFSETQ.